These 13 T cell receptor beta chains came from one sample sequenced in a study of cytomegalovirus exposure and HLA in healthy donors. TCRdb's table, derived via immunoSEQ multiplex PCR, lists solely in-frame clones and lacks some. The sample holds approximately 300,000 clones, about nine tenths seen once. The sample comprised PBMCs. These receptors were collected from a woman between 18 and 29 years old in good health and CMV-seronegative.

The rearrangement uses TRBV6-5 and TRBJ1-2, with 9 bases identical to TRBD1. The CDR3 sequence is 15 residues long. Germline loops: CDR1 MNHEY, CDR2 SVGAGI. Trimming cost V 5 bases and J 1 base; bases outside gene matches: 5. DNA for the CDR3: TGTGCCAGCAGTAAACAGGGGGCTCGTAACTATGGCTACACCTTC. Translation: CASSKQGARNYGYTF.

The rearrangement links TRBV5-1 to TRBJ2-1, with 12 bases lining up with TRBD2. Trimming cost V 4 bases and J 0 bases; bases outside gene matches: 2. The CDR3 contains 16 residues. Germline assignment: CDR1 SGHRS and CDR2 YFSETQ. CDR3 coding DNA: TGCGCCAGCAGCCTGACTAGCGGGAGCTCCTACAATGAGCAGTTCTTC. Translated: CASSLTSGSSYNEQFF.

The rearrangement links TRBV7-2 to TRBJ1-2, with a possible D match to TRBD1 (6 bases). CDR3 length: 16 residues. Germline V gene lookup returns CDR1 SGHTA and CDR2 FQGNSA. The ends were cut back, 5 bases at V and 4 bases at J, with 20 bases in the middle. The CDR3 DNA follows: TGTGCCAGCAGCCCCCTCACACAGGGTTTCCGCTATGGCTACACCTTC. Translated: CASSPLTQGFRYGYTF.

J is TRBJ2-2 and V is TRBV9; 13 positions match TRBD2. Per germline, CDR1 SGDLS and CDR2 YYNGEE. V dropped 3 bases and J dropped 0; count of bases not matched to a gene: 5. This CDR3 comprises 18 residues. The CDR3 DNA sequence: TGTGCCAGCAGCGACTCCGGGACTAGCGGGGCGAACACCGGGGAGCTGTTTTTT. Its protein product is CASSDSGTSGANTGELFF.

The V gene is TRBV29-1, the J gene TRBJ2-5; D unclear. The germline gives CDR1 SQVTM, CDR2 ANQGSEA. CDR3 size: 12 residues. V was trimmed by 4 bases and J by 0 bases, leaving 6 bases between them. The CDR3 protein is CSVVGYQETQYF. CDR3 DNA: TGCAGCGTTGTCGGGTACCAAGAGACCCAGTACTTC.

In this sample, this clone turned up once. The V call is TRBV5-8, the J call TRBJ1-4; 8 bases map to TRBD1. Trimming cost V 1 base and J 6 bases; bases outside gene matches: 2. The germline gives CDR1 SGHTS, CDR2 YDEGEE. The CDR3 runs 14 residues. CDR3 residues: CASSLQGADEKLFF. The CDR3 DNA sequence: TGTGCCAGCAGCTTGCAGGGGGCGGATGAAAAACTGTTTTTT.

The chain employs TRBV4-3 and TRBJ2-1, with D possibly matching TRBD2 (7 bases). Germline-derived CDR1 and CDR2 are LGHNA and YSLEER. The CDR3 consists of 16 residues. The V end lost 4 bases, the J end lost 4 bases, and 17 bases lay between the germline ends. DNA of the CDR3: TGCGCCAGCAGCCTCCTCTGGGGGGGCTATTACAATGAGCAGTTCTTC. Translating it yields CASSLLWGGYYNEQFF.

The V gene is TRBV5-1, the J gene TRBJ2-1, with 7 bases fitting TRBD1. This CDR3 has 16 residues. CDR1 and CDR2 from the germline V gene are SGHRS and YFSETQ. V dropped 3 bases and J dropped 7; count of bases not matched to a gene: 13. The DNA for the CDR3 is TGCGCCAGCAGCTCCCTCCGGGACAGTCTAAGGAATGAGCAGTTCTTC. It codes for CASSSLRDSLRNEQFF.

This rearrangement joins TRBV27 to TRBJ1-1; TRBD1 might be the D (6 bases). The V end lost 3 bases, the J end lost 0 bases, and 14 bases lay between the germline ends. CDR3 length: 16 residues. CDR1 MNHEY and CDR2 SMNVEV come from the germline V gene (reference sequence). The CDR3 region has the DNA TGTGCCAGCAGTTTTTCGGCAGGGGAAATGAACACTGAAGCTTTCTTT. Its protein product is CASSFSAGEMNTEAFF.

J is TRBJ2-7 and V is TRBV4-1; the match to TRBD1 covers 11 bases. Germline CDR1 MGHRA, CDR2 YSYEKL. With V trimmed by 2 bases and J by 3 bases, 3 bases remained unmatched. The length of the CDR3 is 15 residues. CDR3 protein: CASSQRGTGGYEQYF. DNA of the CDR3: TGCGCCAGCAGCCAAAGAGGGACAGGGGGCTACGAGCAGTACTTC.

V usage is TRBV6-5 and J usage is TRBJ2-5, with D possibly being TRBD2 (6 bases). Trimming pared 5 bases from V and 4 bases from J, leaving 11 bases between. The CDR3 length is 13 residues. From germline, CDR1 is MNHEY and CDR2 SVGAGI. The CDR3 bases are TGTGCCAGCAGTCCCGGGAGACGAGAGACCCAGTACTTC. Translation gives CASSPGRRETQYF.

CDR3: CASSSLWQGLYGYTF. CDR3 nucleotides: TGTGCCAGCAGTTCCCTCTGGCAGGGGCTCTATGGCTACACCTTC. The chain combines TRBV28 with TRBJ1-2; D possibly corresponds to TRBD1 (6 bases). This CDR3 is 15 amino acids long. Germline lookup yields CDR1 MDHEN and CDR2 SYDVKM. The ends were cut back, 4 bases at V and 4 bases at J, with 16 bases in the middle.

The rearrangement uses TRBV7-9 and TRBJ2-5; 9 bases match TRBD1. This CDR3 has 13 amino acids. The germline CDR1 and CDR2 sequences are SEHNR and FQNEAQ (reference sequence). Losses at the gene ends were 6 bases for V and 5 bases for J; bases not matched to a gene: 4. The CDR3 region is CASRVQGAETQYF. In nucleotides, the CDR3 is TGTGCCAGCAGGGTACAGGGGGCCGAGACCCAGTACTTC.